One and the same sample provided the 4 T cell receptor beta chains below, sequenced in a study of control samples from healthy donors and cancer patients. The protocol was immunoSEQ multiplex PCR, while the TCRdb copy is restricted to in-frame clones and leaves out a portion. The sample includes approximately 89,000 clones, about 85% of them seen just once. The sequencing input was blood. These receptors all stem from a middle-aged woman in good health.

The gene calls are TRBV25-1 and TRBJ1-4; D uncertain. Germline CDR1 and CDR2: MGHDK and SYGVNS. This CDR3 comprises 13 residues. The V gene lost 5 bases and the J gene lost 7 bases, with 11 bases spanning the gap. The CDR3 reads CASSRSSGEKLFF. CDR3 bases: TGTGCCAGCAGTAGGAGTTCAGGTGAAAAACTGTTTTTT.

The chain joins TRBV12-3 or TRBV12-4 to TRBJ1-1, with a weak D call TRBD1 (5 bases). V gave up 9 bases and J gave up 0 bases, with 11 bases separating them. The CDR3 is made up of 13 amino acids. CDR3 DNA: TGTGCCAGTACCAGGGTAATGAACACTGAAGCTTTCTTT. It translates to CASTRVMNTEAFF.

The chain employs TRBV28 and TRBJ2-5; D is possibly TRBD2 (6 bases). CDR3 size: 15 residues. Germline CDR1 and CDR2: MDHEN and SYDVKM. The ends were cut back, 5 bases at V and 4 bases at J, with 17 bases in the middle. The CDR3 here is CASSNGGFRRETQYF. CDR3 sequence (DNA): TGTGCCAGCAGTAACGGAGGGTTCCGCAGAGAGACCCAGTACTTC.

This clone was recorded once. The chain links TRBV7-2 to TRBJ1-2, with TRBD1 as a possible D gene (5 bases). Trimming removed 3 bases at V and 8 bases at J, with 13 bases between. There are 13 residues in the CDR3. Germline CDR1 is SGHTA and CDR2 is FQGNSA. This CDR3 is CASSLWGTDGYTF. CDR3 bases: TGTGCCAGCAGCTTGTGGGGGACGGACGGCTACACCTTC.